The entry below gives a single T cell receptor (beta chain) sequence along with its context. The sample belongs to a study of response to subunit inactivated influenza vaccine. CDR3 length: 16 residues. The germline gives CDR1 KGHDR, CDR2 SFDVKD. Trimming at V came to 3 bases and at J to 5 bases, leaving 10 bases not matched to a gene. TCRdb reprocessed the RT-PCR reads via MiXCR and lists one record per CDR3 protein. This sample has a few hundred thousand distinct CDR3 sequences, with approximately 11% found just once. This same sample was also taken into another study, of T cells expressing NK-cell markers. That source adds: With UMIs, 5'RACE template switching was used to make TCR beta cDNA.

The material was PBMCs from blood, obtained on the day of vaccination. The chain combines TRBV24-1 with TRBJ1-1; TRBD1 agrees at 8 bases. The TCR sequence derives from a middle-aged man who received an inactivated influenza vaccine. The CDR3 protein is CATSDGGTGRVTEAFF. CDR3 nucleotide sequence: TGTGCCACCAGTGATGGAGGGACAGGCCGAGTGACTGAAGCTTTCTTT.